The 24 T cell receptor beta chains below were found in one sample sequenced in a study of cytomegalovirus exposure and HLA in healthy donors. The PCR was carried out with 60 Vbeta primers and 13 Jbeta primers. The repertoire was sequenced with immunoSEQ multiplex PCR; TCRdb's copy has only in-frame clones and lacks some. The table records fewer than 250,000 clones, over 75% of them present only once. The specimen sequenced was PBMCs. Source of these receptors: a woman in her fifties or sixties in good health and CMV-seropositive.

The V call is TRBV7-8, the J call TRBJ1-6; D might be TRBD1 (6 bases). The CDR3 has 14 amino acids. CDR1 is SGHVS and CDR2 is FQNEAQ in the germline V gene. Trimming shortened V by 5 bases and J by 14 bases, and 19 bases separated the two germline ends. The CDR3 spells CASSSDRRFGALHF. The CDR3 bases are TGTGCCAGCAGCAGCGACAGGCGTTTCGGTGCCCTCCACTTT.

This clone occurred a few times. This chain connects TRBV5-1 to TRBJ1-3; D is perhaps TRBD1 (6 bases). V was shortened by 1 base and J by 4 bases, with 6 bases between the two germline ends. Per germline, CDR1 SGHRS and CDR2 YFSETQ. This CDR3 contains 13 residues. The CDR3 DNA sequence: TGCGCCAGCAGCTTGACAGGGGGAAACACCATATATTTT. The encoded protein is CASSLTGGNTIYF.

V is TRBV7-6 and J is TRBJ2-5; a possible D gene is TRBD2 (6 bases). Trimming took off 5 bases at V and 7 bases at J, with 17 bases between the two ends. CDR1 is SGHVS and CDR2 is FNYEAQ in the germline V gene. This CDR3 has 14 amino acids. The CDR3 sequence is CASSTSGDSGTQYF. CDR3 sequence (DNA): TGTGCCAGCAGCACATCGGGGGACTCAGGGACCCAGTACTTC.

The genes are TRBV18 and TRBJ2-2; tentatively, D is TRBD2 (6 bases). Germline loops: CDR1 KGHSH, CDR2 LQKENI. V gave up 1 base and J gave up 2 bases, with 11 bases separating them. There are 16 residues in the CDR3. The CDR3 nucleotides are TGTGCCAGCTCACCACAGCGGGTGCGAAACACCGGGGAGCTGTTTTTT. Protein: CASSPQRVRNTGELFF. Based on the CDR3 plus reference TRBV18 and TRBJ2-2, the full variable domain is NAGVMQNPRHLVRRRGQEARLRCSPMKGHSHVYWYRQLPEEGLKFMVYLQKENIIDESGMPKERFSAEFPKEGPSILRIQQVVRGDSAAYFCASSPQRVRNTGELFFGEGSRLTVL.

The genes are TRBV28 and TRBJ2-7; D gene uncertain. Germline V gene data show CDR1 as MDHEN and CDR2 as SYDVKM. Trimming took 0 bases from V and 0 from J, leaving 9 bases between them. The CDR3 length is 15 residues. CDR3 sequence (DNA): TGTGCCAGCAGTTTATGGTCGGTAAGCTCCTACGAGCAGTACTTC. Residues: CASSLWSVSSYEQYF.

The chain recombines TRBV4-1 with TRBJ1-5; TRBD1 agrees at 9 bases. Germline V gives CDR1 MGHRA, CDR2 YSYEKL. V was clipped by 5 bases and J by 6 bases; unmatched bases: 11. This CDR3 comprises 16 residues. The CDR3 nucleotides are TGCGCCAGCAGCGAGAGTTGGACAGGGGAAGGTCAGCCCCAGCATTTT. Amino acids: CASSESWTGEGQPQHF.

This clone has just a few counts. V gene TRBV28 combines with J gene TRBJ1-1; D might be TRBD1 (5 bases). The CDR3 has 18 amino acids. Germline lookup yields CDR1 MDHEN and CDR2 SYDVKM. Trimming removed 6 bases at V and 1 base at J, with 24 bases between. CDR3 sequence: CASSFSGAAINPNTEAFF. CDR3 bases: TGTGCCAGCAGCTTCAGCGGGGCAGCAATTAATCCGAACACTGAAGCTTTCTTT.

The chain has TRBV19 and TRBJ1-2; D possibly corresponds to TRBD1 (5 bases). The V end was cut by 4 bases, the J end by 4 bases, with 16 bases between. Germline CDR1 reads LNHDA; CDR2 reads SQIVND (reference sequence). The CDR3 runs 15 residues. This chain's CDR3 is CASSTGTRSSYGYTF. The DNA for the CDR3 is TGTGCCAGTAGTACCGGGACTCGGAGCAGCTATGGCTACACCTTC.

V gene TRBV29-1 combines with J gene TRBJ1-2, with 9 bases identical to TRBD1. This CDR3 contains 14 residues. Germline values: CDR1 SQVTM, CDR2 ANQGSEA. The trim removed 8 bases at V and 4 bases at J, leaving 11 bases unmatched. The CDR3, as DNA: TGCAGCACACGCACAGGGGGCGCCAGCTATGGCTACACCTTC. Translating gives CSTRTGGASYGYTF.

The J gene is TRBJ1-2, the V gene TRBV9; TRBD1 aligns across 11 bases. This CDR3 comprises 14 residues. Looked up from germline, CDR1 is SGDLS and CDR2 is YYNGEE. The J segment lost 5 bases and the V segment lost 3 bases, leaving 3 bases of the junction unmatched. CDR3 sequence: CASSGRDRGYGYTF. The CDR3 DNA follows: TGTGCCAGCAGCGGCCGGGACAGGGGGTATGGCTACACCTTC.

The J gene is TRBJ2-7, the V gene TRBV11-2; 7 positions agree with TRBD1. Germline V gene sequence: CDR1 SGHAT, CDR2 FQNNGV. This CDR3 comprises 15 residues. V shed 1 base, J shed 3 bases, and the junction held 6 bases outside the gene matches. The CDR3 DNA reads TGTGCCAGCAGCTTAGGGTCCGGGACAGTCTACGAGCAGTACTTC. Protein: CASSLGSGTVYEQYF. The variable domain in full, with the rest retrieved from reference TRBV11-2 and TRBJ2-7, is EAGVAQSPRYKIIEKRQSVAFWCNPISGHATLYWYQQILGQGPKLLIQFQNNGVVDDSQLPKDRFSAERLKGVDSTLKIQPAKLEDSAVYLCASSLGSGTVYEQYFGPGTRLTVT.

V is TRBV7-2 and J is TRBJ1-4; 10 positions match TRBD1. The CDR3 sequence is 17 residues long. Germline-derived CDR1 and CDR2 are SGHTA and FQGNSA. J gave up 5 bases and V 2 bases, and 8 bases lay outside the gene matches. Here the CDR3 reads CASSLLGTGVRNEKLFF. The CDR3 DNA reads TGTGCCAGCAGCTTACTCGGGACAGGGGTGAGGAATGAAAAACTGTTTTTT.

The gene calls are TRBV19 and TRBJ2-5, with a tentative D call TRBD2 (6 bases). V was clipped by 5 bases and J by 4 bases, with 11 bases between them. The CDR3 loop spans 13 amino acids. Germline loops: CDR1 LNHDA, CDR2 SQIVND (reference sequence). CDR3 region: CASSRRDLETQYF. CDR3 nucleotide sequence: TGTGCCAGTAGTCGAAGGGACTTAGAGACCCAGTACTTC.

The CDR3 DNA sequence: TGCAGCGGCCTCGGGGCAGGGGGCGAGCAGTACTTC. Encoded protein: CSGLGAGGEQYF. The chain uses TRBV29-1 and TRBJ2-7, with 7 nucleotides matching TRBD1. CDR3 length: 12 amino acids. Germline V gene sequence: CDR1 SQVTM, CDR2 ANQGSEA. V lost 7 bases to trimming and J lost 6 bases; unmatched junction nucleotides: 9.

The chain links TRBV6-5 to TRBJ1-5; TRBD1 matches at 7 bases. Trimming removed 0 bases from V and 3 bases from J; junction bases left unmatched: 5. The CDR3 totals 16 residues. CDR1 is MNHEY and CDR2 is SVGAGI in the germline V gene. CDR3 bases: TGTGCCAGCAGTTACTCGGCGGGACAGCCCAATCAGCCCCAGCATTTT. It encodes CASSYSAGQPNQPQHF.

A few counts support this clone. The V and J genes are TRBV6-4 and TRBJ1-4, with TRBD1 as a possible D gene (6 bases). The V end was cut by 6 bases, the J end by 0 bases, with 17 bases between. This CDR3 spans 17 amino acids. Germline V lookup: CDR1 MRHNA, CDR2 SNTAGT. The CDR3 DNA follows: TGTGCCAGCAGCCGGGACCCGGGGACAACAACTAATGAAAAACTGTTTTTT. The encoded protein is CASSRDPGTTTNEKLFF.

The V and J genes are TRBV9 and TRBJ2-3; D possibly corresponds to TRBD2 (5 bases). Trimming took 3 bases from V and 4 from J, leaving 15 bases between them. This CDR3 is built from 15 residues. Germline V gene sequence: CDR1 SGDLS, CDR2 YYNGEE. CDR3 region: CASSETGNVADTQYF. The DNA of the CDR3 is TGTGCCAGCAGCGAAACGGGAAATGTGGCAGATACGCAGTATTTT.

The chain has TRBV9 and TRBJ1-6, with 8 bases aligning to TRBD1. Per the germline V gene, CDR1 is SGDLS and CDR2 is YYNGEE. The CDR3 has 14 amino acids. With 0 bases clipped from V and 11 bases from J, the junction kept 4 bases outside the gene matches. CDR3 DNA: TGTGCCAGCAGCGTAGGACAGGGGAAGCCACCCCTCCACTTT. This encodes CASSVGQGKPPLHF.

The chain links TRBV7-3 to TRBJ1-3; no clear D gene. The germline CDR1 and CDR2 sequences are SGHTA and FQGTGA. The CDR3 length is 14 residues. With 3 bases removed from V and 0 bases from J, the gap between germline ends came to 6 bases. CDR3 region: CASSLGRSGNTIYF. CDR3 DNA: TGTGCCAGCAGCTTGGGCCGCTCTGGAAACACCATATATTTT.

The rearrangement uses TRBV4-3 and TRBJ2-3; 7 bases line up with TRBD2. Germline V gene sequence: CDR1 LGHNA, CDR2 YSLEER. The V segment lost 0 bases and the J segment 5 bases; nucleotides outside the gene matches: 8. This CDR3 comprises 16 residues. CDR3 in amino acids: CASSQEAGPEGDTQYF. In DNA, the CDR3 is TGCGCCAGCAGCCAAGAAGCGGGGCCTGAGGGAGATACGCAGTATTTT.

The CDR3 loop reads CASRVGGGRETQYF. As DNA, the CDR3 is TGTGCCAGCCGAGTAGGGGGGGGACGGGAGACCCAGTACTTC. The V gene is TRBV7-2, the J gene TRBJ2-5, with D perhaps matching TRBD2 (7 bases). The CDR3 is 14 residues long. Germline CDR1 SGHTA, CDR2 FQGNSA. V was shortened by 8 bases and J by 5 bases, with 18 bases between the two germline ends.

CDR3 amino acids: CASSEIGSRHQPQHF. In DNA form, the CDR3 reads TGTGCCAGCAGTGAGATCGGGAGTAGACATCAGCCCCAGCATTTT. The V and J genes are TRBV6-4 and TRBJ1-5; D is uncertain. The CDR3 sequence is 15 residues long. Germline loops: CDR1 MRHNA, CDR2 SNTAGT. With 3 bases removed from V and 5 bases from J, the gap between germline ends came to 14 bases.

J is TRBJ2-1 and V is TRBV5-1; D uncertain. V was pared by 0 bases and J by 10 bases, with 5 bases between. There are 11 residues in the CDR3. Germline V CDR1 and CDR2: SGHRS, YFSETQ. CDR3: CASSLDQEQFF. The CDR3 bases are TGCGCCAGCAGCTTGGATCAGGAGCAGTTCTTC.

V is TRBV28 and J is TRBJ1-2; D is undetermined. Per the germline V gene, CDR1 is MDHEN and CDR2 is SYDVKM. CDR3 length: 14 residues. V lost 4 bases and J lost 5, with 14 bases in between. The CDR3 loop is CASSSSPGGYGYTF. The CDR3 DNA sequence: TGTGCCAGCAGTTCGTCCCCAGGAGGGTATGGCTACACCTTC.